The clone carrying this TCR beta chain was seen a few times. This sample is drawn from a study of T-cell memory formation after mild COVID-19. MiXCR, run by TCRdb on the 5' RACE reads, gives a single entry per CDR3 protein. Altogether fewer than 500,000 distinct CDR3 sequences are present, around 27% being singletons, with the ten largest covering roughly an eighth. The source of this sequence is an adult woman who had mild COVID-19 (a few samples of this study predate the infection). Cell type and time point are not known. Sequenced: PBMCs or a T cell subset sorted from them (not recorded which).

CDR3 DNA: TGTGCCAGCAGTTTGTCGAGCGGGGGCCTGTCAGATACGCAGTATTTT. Amino acids: CASSLSSGGLSDTQYF. V gene TRBV12-3 or TRBV12-4 combines with J gene TRBJ2-3, with 8 bases that match TRBD2. The CDR3 extends over 16 amino acids. The V and J ends lost 3 bases and 4 bases, in that order; junction bases with no gene match: 9.